The rows below give T cell receptor beta chains drawn from one sample of a study of T cell responses to AZD1222 COVID-19 vaccine. TCRdb's table, derived via immunoSEQ multiplex PCR, lists solely in-frame clones and lacks some. The data hold around 140,000 clones, with 85% observed a single time. The material was peripheral blood, obtained 28 days after the second dose of the MenACWY control vaccine. These TCRs come from an adult who received the MenACWY meningococcal vaccine as a control. The CDR3 runs from the conserved cysteine through the conserved F or W. The D gene is left open where the match is weak. Clone size is not always given. Where it is, it says once, few, many or a class for expanded clones.

cdr3_nt: TGTGCCACCAGTGATTTAGGCCTAGCGGGAAATGAGCAGTTCTTC; cdr3_aa: CATSDLGLAGNEQFF; d_call: TRBD2; clone_size: -; j_call: TRBJ2-1; v_call: TRBV24-1
cdr3_nt: TGTGCCAGTAGACCCGGGGGCGAAAACACTGAAGCTTTCTTT; cdr3_aa: CASRPGGENTEAFF; d_call: -; clone_size: -; j_call: TRBJ1-1; v_call: TRBV19
cdr3_nt: TGTGCCAGCAGCTCAGGGGGCGAGCAGTACTTC; cdr3_aa: CASSSGGEQYF; d_call: TRBD1; clone_size: few; j_call: TRBJ2-7; v_call: TRBV7-3
cdr3_nt: TGTGCCAGCAGCCTCAATGGGGGCCGTGAGCAGTTCTTC; cdr3_aa: CASSLNGGREQFF; d_call: -; clone_size: -; j_call: TRBJ2-1; v_call: TRBV7-2
cdr3_nt: TGTGCCAGCAGCTTAGAGACAGGGCCCCTCCACTTT; cdr3_aa: CASSLETGPLHF; d_call: TRBD1; clone_size: once; j_call: TRBJ1-6; v_call: TRBV7-9
cdr3_nt: TGCAGCGTTGAAGGACCCCCCGGGGGGAGCACAGATACGCAGTATTTT; cdr3_aa: CSVEGPPGGSTDTQYF; d_call: TRBD2; clone_size: -; j_call: TRBJ2-3; v_call: TRBV29-1
cdr3_nt: TGTGCCAGCAGCCTGGAGCCGGCTTCCTACGAGCAGTACTTC; cdr3_aa: CASSLEPASYEQYF; d_call: -; clone_size: -; j_call: TRBJ2-7; v_call: TRBV7-2
cdr3_nt: TGTGCCAGCAGCGTATCAGGACAGGGATTCACTGAAGCTTTCTTT; cdr3_aa: CASSVSGQGFTEAFF; d_call: TRBD1; clone_size: -; j_call: TRBJ1-1; v_call: TRBV9
cdr3_nt: TGTGCCAGCAGCGTAGCTCCCAGTAGCGGGATTAACACCGGGGAGCTGTTTTTT; cdr3_aa: CASSVAPSSGINTGELFF; d_call: TRBD2; clone_size: -; j_call: TRBJ2-2; v_call: TRBV9
cdr3_nt: TGCGCCAGCAGCAGCGGGTGGGACTACAATGAGCAGTTCTTC; cdr3_aa: CASSSGWDYNEQFF; d_call: -; clone_size: -; j_call: TRBJ2-1; v_call: TRBV5-1
cdr3_nt: TGCGCCAGCAGCTTGTGGACAGGGTCCTACGAGCAGTACTTC; cdr3_aa: CASSLWTGSYEQYF; d_call: TRBD1; clone_size: -; j_call: TRBJ2-7; v_call: TRBV5-1
cdr3_nt: TGTGCCAGCAGCCGTCGGGCCAGCGAAGAGACCCAGTACTTC; cdr3_aa: CASSRRASEETQYF; d_call: -; clone_size: -; j_call: TRBJ2-5; v_call: TRBV3-1/TRBV3-2
cdr3_nt: TGTGCCAGCAGCCTGGGGAGGATGTCCGGGGAGCTGTTTTTT; cdr3_aa: CASSLGRMSGELFF; d_call: -; clone_size: -; j_call: TRBJ2-2; v_call: TRBV6-5
cdr3_nt: TGTGCCAGCAGCTTAGAGTGGGCAGGAGGAGGTGAAAAACTGTTTTTT; cdr3_aa: CASSLEWAGGGEKLFF; d_call: -; clone_size: -; j_call: TRBJ1-4; v_call: TRBV11-2
cdr3_nt: TGTGCCACCAGTGATTTCGAGAAACTCTCCTACGAGCAGTACTTC; cdr3_aa: CATSDFEKLSYEQYF; d_call: -; clone_size: -; j_call: TRBJ2-7; v_call: TRBV24-1
cdr3_nt: TGTGCCATCCACGGTGGGCCAGGGGGTACGGTTTTAACCGGGGAGCTGTTTTTT; cdr3_aa: CAIHGGPGGTVLTGELFF; d_call: -; clone_size: -; j_call: TRBJ2-2; v_call: TRBV21-1
cdr3_nt: TGTGCCATCAGGGACTTTATGACGAACACTGAAGCTTTCTTT; cdr3_aa: CAIRDFMTNTEAFF; d_call: -; clone_size: once; j_call: TRBJ1-1; v_call: TRBV10-3
cdr3_nt: TGTGCCAGCAGTTGGGTTGGGCCCGCTGAAGCTTTCTTT; cdr3_aa: CASSWVGPAEAFF; d_call: -; clone_size: once; j_call: TRBJ1-1; v_call: TRBV28
cdr3_nt: TGTGCCAGTAGCCTGGACAGGGAGAGTCAGCCCCAGCATTTT; cdr3_aa: CASSLDRESQPQHF; d_call: TRBD1; clone_size: -; j_call: TRBJ1-5; v_call: TRBV19
cdr3_nt: TGTGCCAGTAGTAACCAGGGCGGCACTGAAGCTTTCTTT; cdr3_aa: CASSNQGGTEAFF; d_call: -; clone_size: -; j_call: TRBJ1-1; v_call: TRBV19
cdr3_nt: TGTGCCAGCAGTTTATCCGGAGGGGCCCCTAACTATGGCTACACCTTC; cdr3_aa: CASSLSGGAPNYGYTF; d_call: -; clone_size: -; j_call: TRBJ1-2; v_call: TRBV28
cdr3_nt: TGCGCCAGCAGCTTGGGCCTACTACAGGGCCGGAATTCACCCCTCCACTTT; cdr3_aa: CASSLGLLQGRNSPLHF; d_call: -; clone_size: few; j_call: TRBJ1-6; v_call: TRBV5-1
cdr3_nt: TGTGCCAGCAGCTCCTCTGCGGGAGGTAGAGAGACCCAGTACTTC; cdr3_aa: CASSSSAGGRETQYF; d_call: TRBD2; clone_size: -; j_call: TRBJ2-5; v_call: TRBV11-2
cdr3_nt: TGTGCCGTAGGGTTTCCAGCTCCAACTAATGAAAAACTGTTTTTT; cdr3_aa: CAVGFPAPTNEKLFF; d_call: -; clone_size: once; j_call: TRBJ1-4; v_call: TRBV19
cdr3_nt: TGTGCCAGTACCCCGGGACAGAGTAACTATGGCTACACCTTC; cdr3_aa: CASTPGQSNYGYTF; d_call: TRBD1; clone_size: -; j_call: TRBJ1-2; v_call: TRBV28
cdr3_nt: TGTGCCATCAGTGAGTCGGTTGTCTTAAGTCAGCCCCAGCATTTT; cdr3_aa: CAISESVVLSQPQHF; d_call: -; clone_size: -; j_call: TRBJ1-5; v_call: TRBV10-3
cdr3_nt: TGTGCCAGCAGTTTCGGGCTGAACACTGAAGCTTTCTTT; cdr3_aa: CASSFGLNTEAFF; d_call: -; clone_size: -; j_call: TRBJ1-1; v_call: TRBV12-3/TRBV12-4
cdr3_nt: TGTGCCAGCAGCCAAGAAATTGGGAGGGGTAGGGGAGGTGGCTACACCTTC; cdr3_aa: CASSQEIGRGRGGGYTF; d_call: -; clone_size: few; j_call: TRBJ1-2; v_call: TRBV3-1/TRBV3-2
cdr3_nt: TGTGCCAGCAGCCAATATAAGATCCGGGACAGGGTTGATACGCAGTATTTT; cdr3_aa: CASSQYKIRDRVDTQYF; d_call: TRBD1; clone_size: few; j_call: TRBJ2-3; v_call: TRBV3-1/TRBV3-2